A selection of T cell receptor beta chains follows, all from one sample in a study of T cell responses to AZD1222 COVID-19 vaccine. Only in-frame clones appear in the TCRdb table, and some are missing; sequencing was by immunoSEQ multiplex PCR. The top ten hold about 6.9% of the sample, which has roughly 180,000 clones, 80% to 90% seen once. The input for sequencing was peripheral blood, taken on day 0 of AZD1222 vaccination. Source of these receptors: an adult in good health. CDR3s include the opening cysteine and the closing phenylalanine or tryptophan. The order of the fields is D gene, J gene, clone size, V gene, CDR3 protein, CDR3 DNA. D genes are given only for firm matches. Clone size, where shown, is once, few, many, or a class for clones that have expanded.

TRBD1,TRBJ2-1,.,TRBV27,CASSPWGTGPEQFF,TGTGCCAGCAGTCCTTGGGGGACAGGGCCTGAGCAGTTCTTC
.,TRBJ1-4,.,TRBV7-9,CASSRTGSTNEKLFF,TGTGCCAGCAGCCGCACAGGTTCAACTAATGAAAAACTGTTTTTT
.,TRBJ1-1,once,TRBV13,CASSEGPAMNTEAFF,TGTGCCAGCAGCGAGGGCCCTGCCATGAACACTGAAGCTTTCTTT
.,TRBJ1-1,few,TRBV12-3/TRBV12-4,CASSLGTEAFF,TGTGCCAGCAGCCTAGGTACTGAAGCTTTCTTT
TRBD1,TRBJ1-2,.,TRBV12-3/TRBV12-4,CASNTGGSYGYTF,TGTGCCAGCAACACAGGGGGAAGCTATGGCTACACCTTC
.,TRBJ1-5,.,TRBV6-5,CASMANSGNQPQHF,TGTGCCAGCATGGCGAATTCAGGGAATCAGCCCCAGCATTTT
.,TRBJ2-3,.,TRBV28,CASSSPGGVSTDTQYF,TGTGCCAGCAGTTCCCCCGGTGGGGTTAGCACAGATACGCAGTATTTT
.,TRBJ1-1,.,TRBV3-1/TRBV3-2,CASSRGMSAFF,TGTGCCAGCAGCCGAGGTATGAGCGCTTTCTTT
.,TRBJ2-1,.,TRBV3-1/TRBV3-2,CASSQGPGIEQFF,TGTGCCAGCAGCCAAGGCCCAGGGATTGAGCAGTTCTTC
.,TRBJ2-7,.,TRBV5-1,CASSYTGTSYEQYF,TGCGCCAGCAGCTACACCGGGACCAGCTACGAGCAGTACTTC
.,TRBJ2-2,.,TRBV19,CASSIKGLTGELFF,TGTGCCAGTAGTATTAAGGGATTAACCGGGGAGCTGTTTTTT
.,TRBJ1-2,.,TRBV15,CATSRGGSGTSGVYGYTF,TGTGCCACCAGCAGAGGCGGGTCGGGGACCTCAGGGGTCTATGGCTACACCTTC
.,TRBJ2-7,.,TRBV11-3,CASSKDRYYEQYF,TGTGCCAGCAGCAAAGACAGATACTACGAGCAGTACTTC
.,TRBJ2-1,.,TRBV6-5,CASSYRGAMGVRQFF,TGTGCCAGCAGTTACCGTGGGGCTATGGGGGTGCGGCAGTTCTTC
.,TRBJ1-4,.,TRBV12-3/TRBV12-4,CASSQGVEKLFF,TGTGCCAGCAGTCAGGGCGTGGAAAAACTGTTTTTT
TRBD2,TRBJ2-3,once,TRBV28,CASSPSIAGASTDTQYF,TGTGCCAGCAGTCCATCTATAGCGGGGGCTAGCACAGATACGCAGTATTTT
TRBD2,TRBJ2-2,.,TRBV28,CASSSTRGVTGELFF,TGTGCCAGCAGTTCCACTCGGGGGGTCACCGGGGAGCTGTTTTTT
.,TRBJ2-5,.,TRBV5-4,CASSLDPGGGQETQYF,TGTGCCAGCAGCTTGGATCCCGGAGGAGGCCAAGAGACCCAGTACTTC
.,TRBJ1-6,.,TRBV21-1,CASSASATSNSPLHF,TGTGCCAGCAGCGCTTCAGCGACGTCCAATTCACCCCTCCACTTT
TRBD1,TRBJ1-5,.,TRBV30,CAWREAQGASQPQHF,TGTGCCTGGAGAGAGGCCCAGGGGGCTTCACAGCCCCAGCATTTT
.,TRBJ1-2,.,TRBV15,CATSRDAGMGNYGYTF,TGTGCCACCAGCAGAGATGCTGGAATGGGTAACTATGGCTACACCTTC
.,TRBJ1-1,.,TRBV28,CASVSGVGFFTEAFF,TGTGCCAGCGTGTCTGGGGTGGGGTTTTTTACTGAAGCTTTCTTT
.,TRBJ2-3,once,TRBV28,CASSSSGAYGTDTQYF,TGTGCCAGCAGTTCCTCGGGGGCCTACGGCACAGATACGCAGTATTTT
.,TRBJ2-6,.,TRBV6-5,CASSTISGANVLTF,TGTGCCAGCAGTACCATCTCTGGGGCCAACGTCCTGACTTTC
.,TRBJ1-1,once,TRBV27,CASSLFPTPNTEAFF,TGTGCCAGCAGTTTATTTCCGACCCCAAACACTGAAGCTTTCTTT
.,TRBJ2-5,.,TRBV6-5,CASSPSAGRETQYF,TGTGCCAGCAGCCCAAGTGCGGGTCGCGAGACCCAGTACTTC
.,TRBJ2-1,.,TRBV20-1,CSASRGTYPNEQFF,TGCAGTGCTAGTCGGGGTACCTACCCCAATGAGCAGTTCTTC
.,TRBJ1-5,.,TRBV3-1/TRBV3-2,CASSQGGGQPQHF,TGTGCCAGCAGCCAAGGTGGGGGTCAGCCCCAGCATTTT
.,TRBJ1-1,once,TRBV29-1,CSVTEQAWNTEAFF,TGCAGCGTGACCGAACAGGCCTGGAACACTGAAGCTTTCTTT
TRBD1,TRBJ2-3,.,TRBV24-1,CATSASQGVGNTDTQYF,TGTGCCACCAGTGCTTCGCAGGGGGTGGGGAACACAGATACGCAGTATTTT
TRBD1,TRBJ2-1,.,TRBV4-1,CASSLQGAEYNEQFF,TGCGCCAGCAGCCTCCAGGGGGCCGAATACAATGAGCAGTTCTTC
.,TRBJ1-1,.,TRBV11-2,CASSRGDPEAFF,TGTGCCAGCAGCAGGGGCGACCCTGAAGCTTTCTTT
TRBD1,TRBJ2-3,.,TRBV6-4,CASSDSHRGHTDTQYF,TGTGCCAGCAGTGACTCGCACAGGGGGCACACAGATACGCAGTATTTT
.,TRBJ1-3,.,TRBV30,CAWSSGLISGNTIYF,TGTGCCTGGAGTTCGGGCCTTATCTCTGGAAACACCATATATTTT
.,TRBJ1-4,.,TRBV5-4,CASSPLPGEKLFF,TGTGCCAGCAGTCCCCTCCCGGGTGAAAAACTGTTTTTT
.,TRBJ1-3,.,TRBV6-5,CASSYSGGLSGNTIYF,TGTGCCAGCAGTTACTCGGGGGGACTTTCTGGAAACACCATATATTTT
TRBD2,TRBJ2-1,.,TRBV7-2,CASGYRGDEQFF,TGTGCCAGCGGATACCGGGGGGATGAGCAGTTCTTC
TRBD1,TRBJ2-3,once,TRBV6-8,CASRHRGLTDTQYF,TGTGCCAGCAGACACAGGGGGCTCACAGATACGCAGTATTTT
TRBD1,TRBJ1-4,.,TRBV4-2,CASSPWDRAAGEKLFF,TGTGCCAGCAGCCCTTGGGACAGGGCGGCCGGCGAAAAACTGTTTTTT
TRBD2,TRBJ2-1,.,TRBV7-6,CASSLGVAGGVFNEQFF,TGTGCCAGCAGCTTAGGGGTAGCGGGGGGGGTCTTTAATGAGCAGTTCTTC
.,TRBJ2-2,.,TRBV28,CASSPTAGELFF,TGTGCCAGCTCTCCTACAGCCGGGGAGCTGTTTTTT
TRBD1,TRBJ2-7,.,TRBV11-3,CASSKQGDEQYF,TGTGCCAGCAGCAAACAGGGGGACGAGCAGTACTTC
TRBD1,TRBJ1-1,.,TRBV12-3/TRBV12-4,CASSSEAGTGAFF,TGTGCCAGCAGTTCTGAGGCCGGGACAGGGGCTTTCTTT
.,TRBJ1-4,.,TRBV2,CASGYGGLINEKLFF,TGTGCCAGCGGGTACGGAGGACTTATAAATGAAAAACTGTTTTTT
TRBD2,TRBJ2-3,.,TRBV4-3,CASSQLGGGEADTQYF,TGCGCCAGCAGCCAGCTTGGCGGGGGAGAGGCAGATACGCAGTATTTT
TRBD1,TRBJ1-1,.,TRBV9,CASSAGGTEAFF,TGTGCCAGCAGTGCAGGGGGCACTGAAGCTTTCTTT
.,TRBJ2-5,.,TRBV6-4,CASSASGSPGETQYF,TGTGCCAGCAGTGCCTCAGGATCCCCTGGGGAGACCCAGTACTTC
TRBD2,TRBJ2-7,.,TRBV27,CASSSHMSGGAPEQYF,TGTGCCAGCAGTTCGCATATGAGCGGGGGGGCACCCGAGCAGTACTTC
.,TRBJ2-5,.,TRBV18,CASSNENGERETQYF,TGTGCCAGCTCAAACGAGAACGGTGAAAGGGAGACCCAGTACTTC
TRBD2,TRBJ2-3,.,TRBV6-2/TRBV6-3,CASSYASGGWSTDTQYF,TGTGCCAGCAGTTATGCTAGCGGGGGGTGGAGCACAGATACGCAGTATTTT
.,TRBJ1-2,.,TRBV5-6,CASSLERRYGYTF,TGTGCCAGCAGCTTGGAACGGCGGTATGGCTACACCTTC
.,TRBJ1-2,.,TRBV6-1,CASSEGLQSRGYTF,TGTGCCAGCAGTGAAGGACTTCAGTCTAGGGGCTACACCTTC
.,TRBJ2-2,.,TRBV6-5,CASSYSWGGELFF,TGTGCCAGCAGTTACTCATGGGGGGGGGAGCTGTTTTTT
.,TRBJ1-5,.,TRBV19,CASSGRGQGQPQHF,TGTGCCAGTAGCGGTCGGGGACAAGGGCAGCCCCAGCATTTT
.,TRBJ1-6,once,TRBV19,CASSFRTGNNSPLHF,TGTGCCAGTAGTTTCCGGACGGGAAATAATTCACCCCTCCACTTT
.,TRBJ1-1,.,TRBV7-8,CASSSGGAVSTEAFF,TGTGCCAGCAGCTCAGGAGGGGCTGTGAGCACTGAAGCTTTCTTT
.,TRBJ1-6,once,TRBV6-4,CASSDLPIGTGLSPLHF,TGTGCCAGCAGTGACCTCCCCATCGGTACCGGCTTATCGCCCCTCCACTTT
.,TRBJ2-1,.,TRBV18,CASSPPPQGVEQFF,TGTGCCAGCTCACCACCTCCCCAGGGTGTTGAGCAGTTCTTC
.,TRBJ2-7,.,TRBV15,CATRTTVSSYEQYF,TGTGCCACCAGAACGACAGTTTCGTCCTACGAGCAGTACTTC